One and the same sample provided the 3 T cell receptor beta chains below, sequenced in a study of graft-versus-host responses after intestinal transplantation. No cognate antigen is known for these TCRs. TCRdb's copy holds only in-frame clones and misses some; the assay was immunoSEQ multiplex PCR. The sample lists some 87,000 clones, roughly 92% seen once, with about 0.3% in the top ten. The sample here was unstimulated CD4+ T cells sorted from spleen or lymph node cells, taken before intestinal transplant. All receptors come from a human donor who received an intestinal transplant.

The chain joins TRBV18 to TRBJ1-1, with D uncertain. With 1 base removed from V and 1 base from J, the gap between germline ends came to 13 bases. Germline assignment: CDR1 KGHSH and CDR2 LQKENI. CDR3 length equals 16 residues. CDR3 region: CASSPLGYSANTEAFF. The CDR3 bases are TGTGCCAGCTCACCACTCGGGTATTCTGCGAACACTGAAGCTTTCTTT.

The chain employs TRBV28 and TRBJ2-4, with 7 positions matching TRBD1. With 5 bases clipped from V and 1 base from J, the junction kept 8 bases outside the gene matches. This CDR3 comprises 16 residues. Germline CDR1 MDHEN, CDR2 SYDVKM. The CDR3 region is CASSLPGGIAKNIQYF. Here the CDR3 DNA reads TGTGCCAGCAGTCTACCAGGGGGTATTGCCAAAAACATTCAGTACTTC.

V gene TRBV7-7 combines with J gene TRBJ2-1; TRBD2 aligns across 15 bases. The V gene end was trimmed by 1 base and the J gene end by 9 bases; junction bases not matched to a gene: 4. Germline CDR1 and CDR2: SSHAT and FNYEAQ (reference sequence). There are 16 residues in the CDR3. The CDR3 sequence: CASSLEGLAGGSEQFF. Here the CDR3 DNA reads TGTGCCAGCAGCTTAGAGGGACTAGCGGGAGGAAGTGAGCAGTTCTTC.